The rows below give T cell receptor beta chains drawn from one sample of a study of a mutant IDH1 vaccine in newly diagnosed glioma. TCRdb keeps only in-frame clones here, not all; method: immunoSEQ multiplex PCR. The table lists some 21,000 clones, 70% to 85% of them singletons, with approximately 5% in the top ten. Sample: PBMCs, taken from a glioma patient treated with radiotherapy, temozolomide or both. These TCRs come from a man in his forties with glioma. The CDR3 runs from the conserved cysteine through the conserved F or W. D genes are given only for firm matches. Clone size, where shown, is once, few, many, or a class for clones that have expanded.

NA,14,TRBJ1-1,TRBV6-5,NA,CASSHPDMLPEAFF,TGTGCCAGCAGTCACCCGGACATGTTGCCTGAAGCTTTCTTT
NA,15,TRBJ1-2,TRBV6-5,NA,CASRATGRQSDGYTF,TGTGCCAGCAGGGCTACAGGGAGGCAGAGCGATGGCTACACCTTC
NA,14,TRBJ2-3,TRBV5-1,NA,CASSLDQATGTQYF,TGCGCCAGCAGCTTGGATCAGGCCACAGGTACGCAGTATTTT
TRBD2,15,TRBJ2-1,TRBV6-6,NA,CASTRLAGAYNEQFF,TGTGCCAGCACCAGACTAGCGGGAGCCTACAATGAGCAGTTCTTC
TRBD1,16,TRBJ1-3,TRBV5-6,NA,CASSLDRPKTGNTIYF,TGTGCCAGCAGCCTGGACAGGCCAAAGACTGGAAACACCATATATTTT
NA,14,TRBJ2-3,TRBV29-1,NA,CSVVASVSADTQYF,TGCAGCGTTGTGGCTAGCGTTTCCGCAGATACGCAGTATTTT
NA,16,TRBJ2-1,TRBV6-5,NA,CASSYSFSGPYNEQFF,TGTGCCAGCAGTTACTCGTTCTCGGGACCATACAATGAGCAGTTCTTC
NA,13,TRBJ2-7,TRBV14,NA,CASSQVVSLEQYF,TGTGCCAGCAGCCAAGTGGTCTCCCTCGAGCAGTACTTC
NA,16,TRBJ1-2,TRBV15,NA,CATSRDESPLSHGYTF,TGTGCCACCAGCAGAGATGAGTCGCCGCTTAGCCATGGCTACACCTTC
TRBD1,16,TRBJ2-7,TRBV4-2,few,CASSQDGGTGGYEQYF,TGTGCCAGCAGCCAAGATGGGGGGACAGGGGGCTACGAGCAGTACTTC
NA,14,TRBJ1-3,TRBV18,once,CASSRAGAGNTIYF,TGTGCCAGCTCACGAGCAGGGGCTGGAAACACCATATATTTT
TRBD1,14,TRBJ1-2,TRBV5-1,NA,CASSSDRGVEGYTF,TGCGCCAGCAGCTCGGACAGGGGAGTAGAAGGCTACACCTTC
NA,14,TRBJ1-1,TRBV4-3,NA,CASSHGTKGTEAFF,TGCGCCAGCAGCCACGGTACGAAGGGAACTGAAGCTTTCTTT
NA,14,TRBJ1-6,TRBV5-1,NA,CASSLELWGQPLHF,TGCGCCAGCAGCTTGGAACTGTGGGGCCAACCCCTCCACTTT
NA,14,TRBJ2-7,TRBV29-1,NA,CSVEKVPSTYEQYF,TGCAGCGTTGAGAAGGTCCCTTCCACCTACGAGCAGTACTTC
TRBD1,15,TRBJ1-6,TRBV11-1,NA,CASSSTGGTGSPLHF,TGTGCCAGCAGCTCGACAGGGGGGACGGGTTCACCCCTCCACTTT
NA,15,TRBJ2-4,TRBV10-1,once,CASSELVRAKNIQYF,TGCGCCAGCAGTGAATTGGTGAGGGCCAAAAACATTCAGTACTTC
NA,13,TRBJ2-7,TRBV28,NA,CASSLSLRYEQYF,TGTGCCAGCAGTTTATCCCTTAGGTACGAGCAGTACTTC
NA,12,TRBJ1-1,TRBV10-2,NA,CASGPLNTEAFF,TGCGCCAGCGGTCCACTGAACACTGAAGCTTTCTTT
NA,15,TRBJ2-5,TRBV27,NA,CASSPRGGRQETQYF,TGTGCCAGCAGTCCCCGTGGAGGGAGACAAGAGACCCAGTACTTC
TRBD1,13,TRBJ2-7,TRBV4-3,NA,CASSRDRVGEQYF,TGCGCCAGCAGCCGGGACAGGGTCGGCGAGCAGTACTTC
NA,13,TRBJ1-1,TRBV5-5,NA,CASSRSYSTEAFF,TGTGCCAGCAGCAGAAGTTACAGCACTGAAGCTTTCTTT
TRBD1,15,TRBJ1-1,TRBV6-5,NA,CASSYRGQGNTEAFF,TGTGCCAGCAGTTATAGGGGACAGGGGAACACTGAAGCTTTCTTT
NA,15,TRBJ1-5,TRBV19,NA,CATQPRERGNQPQHF,TGTGCCACCCAACCCAGGGAAAGGGGCAATCAGCCCCAGCATTTT
NA,14,TRBJ1-1,TRBV2,NA,CASSVTTGNTEAFF,TGTGCCAGCAGTGTTACTACAGGGAACACTGAAGCTTTCTTT
NA,15,TRBJ2-2,TRBV7-2,NA,CASSLVSRVSGELFF,TGTGCCAGCAGCTTAGTGAGCAGGGTTTCCGGGGAGCTGTTTTTT
TRBD1,16,TRBJ2-1,TRBV5-6,NA,CASSLELGQGINEQFF,TGTGCCAGCAGCTTGGAACTAGGACAGGGCATCAATGAGCAGTTCTTC
NA,12,TRBJ1-2,TRBV5-6,once,CASRRSPVGYTF,TGTGCCAGCCGAAGGTCCCCCGTTGGCTACACCTTC
TRBD1,15,TRBJ1-3,TRBV6-5,NA,CASRVDRFSGNTIYF,TGTGCCAGCAGAGTGGACAGGTTCTCTGGAAACACCATATATTTT
NA,10,TRBJ1-1,TRBV30,NA,CAWGDIEAFF,TGTGCCTGGGGGGACATTGAAGCTTTCTTT
TRBD2,17,TRBJ2-2,TRBV18,NA,CASSPLTSGRNTGELFF,TGTGCCAGCTCACCTTTGACTAGCGGGAGGAACACCGGGGAGCTGTTTTTT